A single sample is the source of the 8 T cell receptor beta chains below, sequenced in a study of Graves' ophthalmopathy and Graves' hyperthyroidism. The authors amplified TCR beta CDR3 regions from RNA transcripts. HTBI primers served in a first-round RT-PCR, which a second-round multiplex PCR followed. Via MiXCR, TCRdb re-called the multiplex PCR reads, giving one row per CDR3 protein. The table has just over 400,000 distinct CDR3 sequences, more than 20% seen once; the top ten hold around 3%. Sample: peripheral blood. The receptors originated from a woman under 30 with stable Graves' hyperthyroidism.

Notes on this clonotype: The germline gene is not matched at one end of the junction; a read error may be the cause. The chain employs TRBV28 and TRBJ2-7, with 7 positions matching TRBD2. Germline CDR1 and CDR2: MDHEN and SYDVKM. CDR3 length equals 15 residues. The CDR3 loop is CASSPGTIGTYDQYF. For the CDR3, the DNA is TGTGCCAGCAGTCCGGGGACTATCGGAACCTACGATCAGTACTTC.

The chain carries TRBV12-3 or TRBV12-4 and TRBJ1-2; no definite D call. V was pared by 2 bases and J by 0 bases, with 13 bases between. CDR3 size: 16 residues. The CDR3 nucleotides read TGTGCCAGCAGTTTATCATTGCCTGGGACTAACTATGGCTACACCTTC. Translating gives CASSLSLPGTNYGYTF.

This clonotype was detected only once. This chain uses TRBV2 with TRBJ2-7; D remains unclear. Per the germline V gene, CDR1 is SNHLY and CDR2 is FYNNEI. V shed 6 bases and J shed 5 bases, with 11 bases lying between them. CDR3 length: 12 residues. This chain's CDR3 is CASRSANHEQYF. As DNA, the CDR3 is TGTGCCAGCAGAAGCGCCAACCACGAGCAGTACTTC.

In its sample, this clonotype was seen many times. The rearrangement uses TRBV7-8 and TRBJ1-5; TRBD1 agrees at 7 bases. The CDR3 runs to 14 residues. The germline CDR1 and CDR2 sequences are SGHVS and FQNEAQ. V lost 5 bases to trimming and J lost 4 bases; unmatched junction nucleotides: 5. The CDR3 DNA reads TGTGCCAGCAGCGAGGACAGGAAGAATCAGCCCCAGCATTTT. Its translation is CASSEDRKNQPQHF. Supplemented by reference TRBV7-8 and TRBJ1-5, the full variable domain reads GAGVSQSPRYKVAKRGQDVALRCDPISGHVSLFWYQQALGQGPEFLTYFQNEAQLDKSGLPSDRFFAERPEGSVSTLKIQRTQQEDSAVYLCASSEDRKNQPQHFGDGTRLSIL.

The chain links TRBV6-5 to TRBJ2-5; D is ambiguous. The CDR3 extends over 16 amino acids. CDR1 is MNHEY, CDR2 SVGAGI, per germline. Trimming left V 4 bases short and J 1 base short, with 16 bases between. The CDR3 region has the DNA TGTGCCAGCAGTTCCACCCGCAGTGTAACCCAAGAGACCCAGTACTTC. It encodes CASSSTRSVTQETQYF.

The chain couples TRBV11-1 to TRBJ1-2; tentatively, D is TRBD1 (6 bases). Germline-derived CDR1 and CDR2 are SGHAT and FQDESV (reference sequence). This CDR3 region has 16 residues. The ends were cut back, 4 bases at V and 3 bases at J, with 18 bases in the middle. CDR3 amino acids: CASSYNFRTEYYGYTF. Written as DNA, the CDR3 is TGTGCCAGCAGCTACAATTTCCGGACAGAGTACTATGGCTACACCTTC.

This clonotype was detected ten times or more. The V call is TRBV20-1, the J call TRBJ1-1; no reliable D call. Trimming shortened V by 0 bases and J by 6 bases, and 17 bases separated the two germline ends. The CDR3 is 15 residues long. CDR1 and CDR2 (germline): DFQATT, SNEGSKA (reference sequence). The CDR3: CSARDLEKGEAEAFF. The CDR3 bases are TGCAGTGCTAGAGATCTGGAGAAAGGTGAGGCTGAAGCTTTCTTT.

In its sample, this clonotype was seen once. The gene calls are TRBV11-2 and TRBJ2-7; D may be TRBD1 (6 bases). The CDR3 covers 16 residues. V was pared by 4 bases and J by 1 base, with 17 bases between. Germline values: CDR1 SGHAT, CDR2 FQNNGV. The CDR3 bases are TGTGCCAGCAGCTACTACCGGGACACCTCATCCTACGAGCAGTACTTC. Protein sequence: CASSYYRDTSSYEQYF.